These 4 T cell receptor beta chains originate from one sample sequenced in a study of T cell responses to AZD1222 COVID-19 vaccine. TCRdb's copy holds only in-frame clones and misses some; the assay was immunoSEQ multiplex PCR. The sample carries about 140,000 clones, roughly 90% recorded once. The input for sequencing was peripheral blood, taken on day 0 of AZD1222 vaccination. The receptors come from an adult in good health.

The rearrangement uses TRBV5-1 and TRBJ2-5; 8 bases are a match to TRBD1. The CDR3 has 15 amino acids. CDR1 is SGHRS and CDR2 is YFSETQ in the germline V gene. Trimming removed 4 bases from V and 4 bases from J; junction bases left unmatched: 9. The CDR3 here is CASSIRTGSGETQYF. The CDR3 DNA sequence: TGCGCCAGCAGCATCCGGACAGGGTCTGGAGAGACCCAGTACTTC.

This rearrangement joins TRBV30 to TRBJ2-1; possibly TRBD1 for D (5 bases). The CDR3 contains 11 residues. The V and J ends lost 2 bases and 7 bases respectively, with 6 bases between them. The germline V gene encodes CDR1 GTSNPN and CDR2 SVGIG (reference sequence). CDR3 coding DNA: TGTGCCTGGAGTAAGGGGAATGAGCAGTTCTTC. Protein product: CAWSKGNEQFF.

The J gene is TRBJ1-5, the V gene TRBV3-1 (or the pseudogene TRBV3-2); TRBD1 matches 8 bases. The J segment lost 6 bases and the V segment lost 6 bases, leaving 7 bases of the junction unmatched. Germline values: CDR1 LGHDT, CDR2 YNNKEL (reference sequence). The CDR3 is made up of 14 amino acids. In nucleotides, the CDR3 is TGTGCCAGCAGACTCGGACAGGGCTCTCAGCCCCAGCATTTT. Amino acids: CASRLGQGSQPQHF.

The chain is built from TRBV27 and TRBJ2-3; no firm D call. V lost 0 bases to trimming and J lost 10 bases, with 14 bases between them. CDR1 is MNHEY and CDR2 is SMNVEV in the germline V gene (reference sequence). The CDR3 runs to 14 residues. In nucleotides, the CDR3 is TGTGCCAGCAGTTTATCCCTTATGTCATATCCGCAGTATTTT. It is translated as CASSLSLMSYPQYF.